This TCR beta chain was sequenced in a study of cytomegalovirus exposure and HLA in healthy donors. Study results and limitations: Judged likely to be a sequencing artifact was a cluster of highly shared sequence variants.

About this clone: The target antigen is unknown.

A multiplex PCR was run with 60 Vbeta primers and 13 Jbeta primers. Measured with immunoSEQ multiplex PCR; TCRdb has only the in-frame clones, and not every one. This repertoire includes around 200,000 clones. This TCR was sampled from a woman aged 30 to 39 in good health and CMV-seropositive. Sequences were obtained from PBMCs.

In nucleotides, the CDR3 is TGTGCCAGTAGTATAAGCCAGGGTTCGAAGAAGCAGTACTTC. Protein product: CASSISQGSKKQYF. V usage is TRBV19 and J usage is TRBJ2-7; D might be TRBD1 (5 bases). The CDR3 spans 14 residues. Deletions cut 2 bases from V and 8 bases from J, with 16 bases between. Per the germline V gene, CDR1 is LNHDA and CDR2 is SQIVND (reference sequence).